The entry that follows covers one T cell receptor beta chain sequence. V gave up 9 bases and J gave up 0 bases; unmatched junction bases: 10. This CDR3 spans 16 amino acids. Germline assignment: CDR1 LNHDA and CDR2 SQIVND (reference sequence). This sample is part of a study of blood T cell repertoires in COVID-19. Study information: Samples taken during acute and convalescent COVID-19 were collected in the United States, Italy and Spain.

Authors' processing steps: Cell counts per sample came from amplifying reference gene primers. The table came from immunoSEQ multiplex PCR; TCRdb's copy has only in-frame clones and leaves some out. D and trimming come from the DNA, and the V and J calls and clone size come from that table. The sample contains roughly 80,000 clones, 91% of which appear only once. This clonotype originated in a woman aged 50 to 65 in a cohort sampled during active COVID-19. The sequencing sample was made of peripheral blood. The V gene is TRBV19, the J gene TRBJ2-2, with TRBD1 matching 7 bases. The CDR3 coding sequence is TGTGCCAGCCAAAAGGGACAGCCTACGAACACCGGGGAGCTGTTTTTT. This codes for CASQKGQPTNTGELFF.